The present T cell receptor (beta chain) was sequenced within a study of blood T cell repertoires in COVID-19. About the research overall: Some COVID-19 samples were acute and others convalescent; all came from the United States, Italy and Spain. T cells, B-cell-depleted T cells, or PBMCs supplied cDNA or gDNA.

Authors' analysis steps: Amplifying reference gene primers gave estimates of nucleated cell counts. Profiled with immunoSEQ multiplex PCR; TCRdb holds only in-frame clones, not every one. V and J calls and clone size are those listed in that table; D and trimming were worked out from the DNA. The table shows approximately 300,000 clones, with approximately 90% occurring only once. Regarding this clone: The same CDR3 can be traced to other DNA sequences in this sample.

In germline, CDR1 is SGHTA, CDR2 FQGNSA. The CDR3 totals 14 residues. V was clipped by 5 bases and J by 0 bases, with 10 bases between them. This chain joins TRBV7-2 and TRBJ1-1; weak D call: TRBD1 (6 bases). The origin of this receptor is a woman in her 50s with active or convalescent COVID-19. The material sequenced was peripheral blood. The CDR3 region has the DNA TGTGCCAGCAGCCTAGGACAGATGAACACTGAAGCTTTCTTT. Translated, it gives CASSLGQMNTEAFF.